The sequence of this T cell receptor beta chain was determined in a study of T cell responses to AZD1222 COVID-19 vaccine. Study-level findings and limits: Possibly, clonal diversity was underestimated; donors were largely white British and included more females.

Clones were read by immunoSEQ multiplex PCR, and TCRdb kept only the in-frame ones, dropping some. Here the sample spans roughly 120,000 clones, more than 80% being singletons. The germline gives CDR1 SGHTA, CDR2 FQGTGA. Trimming took off 0 bases at V and 11 bases at J, with 12 bases between the two ends. The CDR3 sequence is 13 residues long. Remarks on this clone: Its antigen remains unidentified.

V gene TRBV7-3 combines with J gene TRBJ2-3; a possible D gene is TRBD1 (5 bases). The receptor was isolated from an adult in good health. The sample consisted of peripheral blood, taken on day 0 of AZD1222 vaccination. The CDR3 bases are TGTGCCAGCAGCTTAACAGAGCAGGGTGGGCAGTATTTT. Translation: CASSLTEQGGQYF.